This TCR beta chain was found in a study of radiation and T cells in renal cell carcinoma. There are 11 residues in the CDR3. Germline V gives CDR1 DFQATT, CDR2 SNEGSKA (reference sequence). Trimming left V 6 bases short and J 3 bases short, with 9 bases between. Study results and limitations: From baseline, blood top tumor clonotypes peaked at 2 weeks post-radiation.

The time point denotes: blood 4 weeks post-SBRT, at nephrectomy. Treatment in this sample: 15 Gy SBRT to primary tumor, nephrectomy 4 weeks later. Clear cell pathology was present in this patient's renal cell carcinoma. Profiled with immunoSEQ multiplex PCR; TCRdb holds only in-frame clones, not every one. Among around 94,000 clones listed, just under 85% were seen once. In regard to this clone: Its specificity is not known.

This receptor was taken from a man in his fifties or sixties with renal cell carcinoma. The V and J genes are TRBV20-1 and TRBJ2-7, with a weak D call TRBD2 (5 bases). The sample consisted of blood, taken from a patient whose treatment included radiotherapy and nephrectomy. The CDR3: CSAALGYEQYF. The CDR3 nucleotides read TGCAGTGCGGCACTAGGCTACGAGCAGTACTTC.